This T cell receptor (beta chain) was sequenced for a study of technical replicates of blood from a few donors. Profiled with immunoSEQ multiplex PCR; TCRdb holds only in-frame clones, not every one. The sample includes approximately 12,000 clones, about 85% of them seen just once. This CDR3 contains 13 residues. Trimming cost V 2 bases and J 6 bases, with 11 bases left between them. The germline gives CDR1 GTSNPN, CDR2 SVGIG (reference sequence). The source of this sequence is a human donor in good health. The chain employs TRBV30 and TRBJ2-4; perhaps TRBD2 as D (6 bases). The sequenced material came from PBMCs. CDR3: CAWSKAGGNIQYF. The CDR3 DNA follows: TGTGCCTGGAGTAAGGCCGGGGGAAACATTCAGTACTTC.